This T cell receptor (beta chain) was sequenced in a study of human CD8 memory T cell subsets. General study results and limits: Stem-like memory and precursor exhausted T cells were similarly highly diverse; effector memory cells were not.

The authors obtained RNA from duplicate vials, each holding roughly 150,000 sorted CD8+ T cells, for every subset. It was UMI-labeled 5' RACE by which the TCR beta libraries were made. One entry per CDR3 protein, without DNA, is what TCRdb gives after re-calling the 5' RACE reads. The specimen's table records under 6,000 distinct CDR3 sequences. About this clonotype itself: Its antigen is not known.

CDR1 is MRHNA, CDR2 SNTAGT, per germline. CDR3 length: 15 residues. The sample consisted of CD8+ T cells from PBMCs. The chain employs TRBV6-4 and TRBJ2-1; TCRdb's D call, TRBD1, is unchecked because there is no DNA. The source is a human donor in good health. The CDR3 sequence: CASSGRGGSYNEQFF.